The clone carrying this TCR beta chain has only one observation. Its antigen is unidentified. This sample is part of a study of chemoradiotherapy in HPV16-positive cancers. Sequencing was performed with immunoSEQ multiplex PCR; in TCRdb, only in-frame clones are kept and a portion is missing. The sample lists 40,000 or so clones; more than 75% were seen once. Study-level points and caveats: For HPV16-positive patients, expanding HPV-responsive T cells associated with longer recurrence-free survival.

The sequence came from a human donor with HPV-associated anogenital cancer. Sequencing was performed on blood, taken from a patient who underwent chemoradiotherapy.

The CDR3 region has the DNA TGTGCCAGCCGGGGACTACAAGAGACCCAGTACTTC. It is translated as CASRGLQETQYF. The chain has TRBV27 and TRBJ2-5; 7 positions agree with TRBD2. CDR1 is MNHEY and CDR2 is SMNVEV in the germline V gene (reference sequence). This CDR3 is 12 amino acids long. The trim removed 8 bases at V and 2 bases at J, leaving 2 bases unmatched.